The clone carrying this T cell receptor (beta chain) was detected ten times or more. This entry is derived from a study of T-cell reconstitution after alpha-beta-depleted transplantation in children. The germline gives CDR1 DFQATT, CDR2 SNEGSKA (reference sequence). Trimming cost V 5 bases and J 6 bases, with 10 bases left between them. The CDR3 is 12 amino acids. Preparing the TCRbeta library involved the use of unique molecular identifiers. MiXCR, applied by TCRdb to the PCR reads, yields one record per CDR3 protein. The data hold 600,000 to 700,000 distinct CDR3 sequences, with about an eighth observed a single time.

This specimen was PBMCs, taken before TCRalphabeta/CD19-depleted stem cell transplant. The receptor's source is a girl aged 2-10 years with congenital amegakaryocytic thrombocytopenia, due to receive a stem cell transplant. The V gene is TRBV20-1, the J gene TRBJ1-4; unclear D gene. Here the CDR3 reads CSAPSGDEKLFF. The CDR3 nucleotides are TGCAGTGCTCCCAGCGGAGATGAAAAACTGTTTTTT.